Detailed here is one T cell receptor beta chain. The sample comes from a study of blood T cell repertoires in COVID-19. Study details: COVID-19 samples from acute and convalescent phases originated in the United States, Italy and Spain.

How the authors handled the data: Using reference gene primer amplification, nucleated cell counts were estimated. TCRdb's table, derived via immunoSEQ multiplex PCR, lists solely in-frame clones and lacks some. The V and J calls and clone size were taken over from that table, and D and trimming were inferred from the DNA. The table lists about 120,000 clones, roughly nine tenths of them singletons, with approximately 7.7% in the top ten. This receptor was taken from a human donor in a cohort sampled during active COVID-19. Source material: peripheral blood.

CDR3 bases: TGTGCCAGCAGTGAAGCCCAGGGGATGGATCAGCCCCAGCATTTT. It is translated as CASSEAQGMDQPQHF. The chain joins TRBV2 to TRBJ1-5; a possible D gene is TRBD1 (6 bases). The CDR3 runs to 15 residues. V lost 0 bases to trimming and J lost 5 bases, with 11 bases between them. Per the germline V gene, CDR1 is SNHLY and CDR2 is FYNNEI.